The clone carrying this TCR beta chain showed up just a few times. The entry originates in a study of STAT5B mutations in CD4+ large granular lymphocyte leukemia. CDR3 size: 16 residues. The J segment lost 6 bases and the V segment lost 1 base, leaving 8 bases of the junction unmatched. Germline lookup yields CDR1 LNHDA and CDR2 SQIVND (reference sequence). Profiled with immunoSEQ multiplex PCR; TCRdb holds only in-frame clones, not every one. The sample records 25,000 to 35,000 clones, around 84% being singletons. The V call is TRBV19, the J call TRBJ1-5; 8 positions match TRBD1. The sample taken for sequencing was CD4+ T cells from blood buffy coats. The receptor comes from a human donor in good health. CDR3 bases: TGTGCCAGTAGTATAGGGCTGGGGACAGGCGGTCAGCCCCAGCATTTT. Translation gives CASSIGLGTGGQPQHF. The variable domain in full, completed from reference TRBV19 and TRBJ1-5, reads DGGITQSPKYLFRKEGQNVTLSCEQNLNHDAMYWYRQDPGQGLRLIYYSQIVNDFQKGDIAEGYSVSREKKESFPLTVTSAQKNPTAFYLCASSIGLGTGGQPQHFGDGTRLSIL.